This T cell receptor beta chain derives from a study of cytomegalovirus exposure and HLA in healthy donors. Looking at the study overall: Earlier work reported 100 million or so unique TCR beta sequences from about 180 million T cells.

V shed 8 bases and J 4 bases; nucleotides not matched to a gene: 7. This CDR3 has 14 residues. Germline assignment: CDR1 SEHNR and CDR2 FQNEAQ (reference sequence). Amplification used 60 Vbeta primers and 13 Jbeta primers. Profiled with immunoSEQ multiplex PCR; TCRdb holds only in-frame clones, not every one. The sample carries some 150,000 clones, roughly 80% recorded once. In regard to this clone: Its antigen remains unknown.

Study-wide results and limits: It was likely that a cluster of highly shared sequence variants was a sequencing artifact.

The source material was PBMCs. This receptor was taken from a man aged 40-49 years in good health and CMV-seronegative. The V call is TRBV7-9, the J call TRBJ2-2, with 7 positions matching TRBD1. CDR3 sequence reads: CASGRQGVTGELFF. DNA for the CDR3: TGTGCCAGCGGTCGACAGGGAGTCACCGGGGAGCTGTTTTTT. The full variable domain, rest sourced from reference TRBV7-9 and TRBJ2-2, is DTGVSQNPRHKITKRGQNVTFRCDPISEHNRLYWYRQTLGQGPEFLTYFQNEAQLEKSRLLSDRFSAERPKGSFSTLEIQRTEQGDSAMYLCASGRQGVTGELFFGEGSRLTVL.